These T cell receptor beta chains were read from a single sample in a study of shared clonotypes between healthy human individuals. Data came from immunoSEQ multiplex PCR; TCRdb stores just in-frame clones and leaves some out. The sample shows 150,000 to 200,000 clones, 66% of them seen only once. The material sequenced was memory CD4+ T cells sorted from blood. The receptors stem from a young man in good health. CDR3s include the opening cysteine and the closing phenylalanine or tryptophan. The order of the fields is D gene, J gene, V gene, clone size, CDR3 DNA, CDR3 protein. A D gene is named only where the DNA matches it firmly. Some rows have no size entry. The others give once, few or many, or a class for an expanded clone.

- TRBJ2-1 TRBV29-1 - TGCAGCGTCCACCGGGACGCTCACAATGAGCAGTTCTTC CSVHRDAHNEQFF
TRBD2 TRBJ2-5 TRBV18 - TGTGCCAGCTCACCACCGACTAGCGGGAATAAAGAGACCCAGTACTTC CASSPPTSGNKETQYF
- TRBJ1-1 TRBV6-1 - TGTGCCAGCAGTCTTCGGACGGCCGCTGGTGAAGCTTTCTTT CASSLRTAAGEAFF
- TRBJ1-5 TRBV28 - TGTGCCAGCAGTTTTTCGGGTAGGGATAGCAATCAGCCCCAGCATTTT CASSFSGRDSNQPQHF
- TRBJ2-7 TRBV7-8 - TGTGCCAGCAGCTTACACACAATTTACGAGCAGTACTTC CASSLHTIYEQYF
TRBD2 TRBJ2-5 TRBV27 - TGTGCCAGCAGTTCGTTCCGACTAGCGGGGAAACGGGAGACCCAGTACTTC CASSSFRLAGKRETQYF
- TRBJ2-7 TRBV28 - TGTGCCAGCAGCGACAGTCCGTCCTACGAGCAGTACTTC CASSDSPSYEQYF
TRBD2 TRBJ2-1 TRBV5-1 - TGCGCCAGCAGCTTAGGGACTAGCGGAGACAATGAGCAGTTCTTC CASSLGTSGDNEQFF
- TRBJ1-1 TRBV7-8 - TGTGCCAGCAGCCGTGGACGCCCCTCAGGGAACACTGAAGCTTTCTTT CASSRGRPSGNTEAFF
TRBD2 TRBJ2-7 TRBV5-1 - TGCGCCAGCAGCTTGGGCCGGGCTAGCGGGACCCACGAGCAGTACTTC CASSLGRASGTHEQYF
- TRBJ2-5 TRBV4-1 - TGCGCCAGCAGCCAAGATGGGGTCATGGGAGAGACCCAGTACTTC CASSQDGVMGETQYF
TRBD2 TRBJ2-1 TRBV27 - TGTGCCAGCAGTTCCCATGAGACTAGCGGGAGTAATGAGCAGTTCTTC CASSSHETSGSNEQFF
TRBD2 TRBJ2-3 TRBV29-1 few TGCAGCGTTTGGGCCAGCGGGAGAACAGATACGCAGTATTTT CSVWASGRTDTQYF
- TRBJ1-2 TRBV5-1 - TGCGCCAGCAGCTTGGACGGCAGGGCGCGATTCTATGGCTACACCTTC CASSLDGRARFYGYTF
TRBD2 TRBJ2-1 TRBV29-1 few TGCAGCGTTGGACCGAGAGCGGGATTGGGTGAGCAGTTCTTC CSVGPRAGLGEQFF
- TRBJ2-5 TRBV6-1 few TGTGCCAGCAGTACTCCGGGGAGTCATCAAGAGACCCAGTACTTC CASSTPGSHQETQYF
- TRBJ2-3 TRBV27 - TGTGCCAGCAACAGACCAGACACAGATACGCAGTATTTT CASNRPDTDTQYF
TRBD1 TRBJ2-1 TRBV5-1 - TGCGCCAGCAGCGTCCGGGACAGCGATGACAATGAGCAGTTCTTC CASSVRDSDDNEQFF
- TRBJ1-1 TRBV6-1 - TGTGCCAGCAGTGAAGATGACAGGAGAGCTTTCTTT CASSEDDRRAFF
- TRBJ2-1 TRBV7-2 few TGTGCCAGCAGCTTATACGATGAGCAGTTCTTC CASSLYDEQFF
- TRBJ2-2 TRBV6-6 once TGTGCCAGCAGGGACAGTAACACCGGGGAGCTGTTTTTT CASRDSNTGELFF
- TRBJ1-3 TRBV7-9 - TGTGCCAGCAGCTACAGGGAAAGCTCTGGAAACACCATATATTTT CASSYRESSGNTIYF
- TRBJ2-1 TRBV30 - TGTGCCTGGTCTGTCGGGCGAGGCGAGCAGTTCTTC CAWSVGRGEQFF
TRBD1 TRBJ2-3 TRBV5-1 - TGCGCCAGCAGCCCCAGGACAGGGGGCCCCTCTAGCACAGATACGCAGTATTTT CASSPRTGGPSSTDTQYF
TRBD2 TRBJ2-5 TRBV7-2 few TGTGCCAGCAGCCAAGGACTAGGCCAAGAGACCCAGTACTTC CASSQGLGQETQYF
- TRBJ2-6 TRBV5-4 - TGCGCCAGCAGCCTGAGCCGCTCTGGGGCCAACGTCCTGACTTTC CASSLSRSGANVLTF
- TRBJ2-5 TRBV12-2 few TGTGCAAGTCGCTTAGGACTAGCGGGAGGGCACGTGTGGAGGGTGAAAGAGACCCAGTACTTC CASRLGLAGGHVWRVKETQYF
- TRBJ1-3 TRBV11-2 - TGTGCCAGCAGCTTAGATCGGGAAAACACCATATATTTT CASSLDRENTIYF
- TRBJ2-1 TRBV7-1 - TGTGCCAGCAGTCATCAACTAGGGAACCAGTTCTTC CASSHQLGNQFF
- TRBJ2-7 TRBV9 - TGTGCCAGCAGCGTAGGGGGCTCCTACGAGCAGTACTTC CASSVGGSYEQYF
- TRBJ2-1 TRBV29-1 once TGCAGCTCTCTGGCGGGGTACAATGAGCAGTTCTTC CSSLAGYNEQFF
- TRBJ1-2 TRBV5-6 - TGTGCCAGCAGCGCCCGGGGTGGCTACACCTTC CASSARGGYTF
TRBD1 TRBJ2-5 TRBV2 - TGTGCCAGCAGGGACACGGGGACAGCCCAAGAGACCCAGTACTTC CASRDTGTAQETQYF
- TRBJ2-1 TRBV4-3 - TGCGCCAGCAGCCAAGAACGCTACAATGAGCAGTTCTTC CASSQERYNEQFF
- TRBJ1-5 TRBV28 few TGTGCCAGCAGTCTAGGGCGCAGGGGCAATCAGCCCCAGCATTTT CASSLGRRGNQPQHF
TRBD1 TRBJ1-4 TRBV30 - TGTGCCTGGAGTATCGGGACAGGGGGCTATGAAAAACTGTTTTTT CAWSIGTGGYEKLFF
- TRBJ1-2 TRBV27 few TGTGCCAGCAGCCCGACAGGCTCTAACTATGGCTACACCTTC CASSPTGSNYGYTF
- TRBJ2-1 TRBV5-1 - TGCGCCAGCAGCTGGACAGGGACTAGCAGCCACAATGAGCAGTTCTTC CASSWTGTSSHNEQFF
TRBD2 TRBJ2-3 TRBV6-1 - TGTGCCAGCTTCCCCGGGACTAGCGGGAGGGCTGAGCAGTATTTT CASFPGTSGRAEQYF
- TRBJ2-1 TRBV2 - TGTGCCAGCAGTGAAGCGCTATCGGCTACTGAGCAGTTCTTC CASSEALSATEQFF
TRBD2 TRBJ2-7 TRBV5-6 - TGTGCCAGCAGCTTAAGTAGGGCTAGCGGGAATGTCTTGGACGAGCAGTACTTC CASSLSRASGNVLDEQYF
- TRBJ1-2 TRBV5-5 few TGTGCCAGCAGCTCCCTCGACAGCCTCGACTTAGCTAACTATGGCTACACCTTC CASSSLDSLDLANYGYTF
- TRBJ2-5 TRBV7-2 - TGTGCCAGCAGTACCACGACCCGTACAAGGGGGACCCAGTACTTC CASSTTTRTRGTQYF
- TRBJ2-2 TRBV5-6 once TGTGCCAGCAGCTTGTTTAGTCAGGGACTCCATCCCGGGGAGCTGTTTTTT CASSLFSQGLHPGELFF
- TRBJ2-2 TRBV12-5 - TGTGCTAGTGGTTTGGGTTCGGGCACCGGGGAGCTGTTTTTT CASGLGSGTGELFF
TRBD1 TRBJ1-3 TRBV9 - TGTGCCAGCAGCGTCGGCATTCAGGGGGTTGAAAACACCATATATTTT CASSVGIQGVENTIYF
TRBD2 TRBJ2-5 TRBV5-1 - TGCGCCAGCAGCTTGGGTAGCGGGAGCTATGAGACCCAGTACTTC CASSLGSGSYETQYF
TRBD2 TRBJ2-7 TRBV9 few TGTGCCAGCAGCGTACAGGGCGGGAGCGAGCAGTACTTC CASSVQGGSEQYF
TRBD1 TRBJ1-5 TRBV6-1 - TGTGCCACATGGGGACAGGGTCGGAATCAGCCCCAGCATTTT CATWGQGRNQPQHF
- TRBJ2-5 TRBV5-1 - TGCGCCAGCAGCTTGGCCTCCCAACAAGAGACCCAGTACTTC CASSLASQQETQYF